This is a list of T cell receptor beta chains from one sample in a study of blood T cells in healthy people across ages. TCRdb fed the 5' RACE reads into MiXCR, producing one record per CDR3 protein. This table holds hundreds of thousands of distinct CDR3 sequences, around 48% found once. The specimen was blood. Receptors originate from a man aged 25-45 years in good health. Both conserved end residues are part of each CDR3. A D gene is named only where the DNA matches it firmly. Clone size is given for some rows only: seen once, a few or many times, or a class if the clone is expanded.

TRBV4-2	16	many	NA	TRBJ1-5	TGTGCCAGCAGCCAAGATCCTACGGGTAGGAATCAGCCCCAGCATTTT	CASSQDPTGRNQPQHF
TRBV6-2/TRBV6-3	17	NA	TRBD1	TRBJ2-1	TGTGCCAGCAGCGGACCCTACGCAGGGGGACGATTGAGTGAGCAGTTCTTC	CASSGPYAGGRLSEQFF
TRBV5-1	15	NA	TRBD1	TRBJ1-2	TGCGCCAGCAGTTATTGGACAGGGGGAGCCTATGGCTACACCTTC	CASSYWTGGAYGYTF
TRBV12-3/TRBV12-4	13	few	NA	TRBJ2-3	TGTGCCAGCGCTAAAAATGGAGCAGATACGCAGTATTTT	CASAKNGADTQYF
TRBV30	12	NA	NA	TRBJ2-7	TGTGCCTGGAGTCACGACGCATACGAGCAGTACTTC	CAWSHDAYEQYF
TRBV7-9	15	NA	NA	TRBJ1-6	TGTGCCAGCAGCTTAGCGGGGGTACCTAATTCACCCCTCCACTTT	CASSLAGVPNSPLHF
TRBV27	17	NA	TRBD1	TRBJ2-4	TGTGCCAGCAGTCTGCGGACAGGGTTTGTGGCCAAAAACATTCAGTACTTC	CASSLRTGFVAKNIQYF
TRBV12-3/TRBV12-4	15	NA	NA	TRBJ2-1	TGTGCCAGCAGTTTACACGCTAGCTCCTACAATGAGCAGTTCTTC	CASSLHASSYNEQFF
TRBV3-1	13	NA	NA	TRBJ2-3	TGTGCCAGCAGCCAATCGCACACAGATACGCAGTATTTT	CASSQSHTDTQYF
TRBV10-3	15	few	NA	TRBJ1-4	TGTGCCATCAGTGAAGGGACTTCGGCTAATGAAAAACTGTTTTTT	CAISEGTSANEKLFF
TRBV20-1	18	NA	TRBD2	TRBJ2-7	TGCAGTGCAGTCGATGGTAGCGGGGGGCAACGGTCCTACAATGAGCAGTACTTC	CSAVDGSGGQRSYNEQYF
TRBV3-1	12	many	NA	TRBJ2-5	TGTGCCAGCAGCCAAACCCAAGAGACCCAGTACTTC	CASSQTQETQYF
TRBV11-1	18	NA	TRBD2	TRBJ2-5	TGTGCCAGCAGCCCCGGACTAGCGGGGGGCCGGCTTAAAGAGACCCAGTACTTC	CASSPGLAGGRLKETQYF
TRBV10-3	14	many	NA	TRBJ2-3	TGTGCCATCAGTGGGACATCTAGCACAGATACGCAGTATTTT	CAISGTSSTDTQYF
TRBV20-1	14	few	NA	TRBJ1-1	TGCAGTGCTAGAGTTGACGGGAGAGTCACTGAAGCTTTCTTT	CSARVDGRVTEAFF
TRBV7-2	14	NA	NA	TRBJ2-5	TGTGCCAGCAGCTTAGTTCCCAGCGCCGAGACCCAGTACTTC	CASSLVPSAETQYF
TRBV12-3/TRBV12-4	12	few	NA	TRBJ2-1	TGTGCCAGCTCGAGAAGGCGCAATGAGCAGTTCTTC	CASSRRRNEQFF
TRBV3-1	12	NA	NA	TRBJ1-2	TGTGCCAGCAGCCAAGTTAAGGAAGGCTACACCTTC	CASSQVKEGYTF
TRBV5-1	17	NA	NA	TRBJ2-7	TGCGCCAGCAGCAAAGGCCTGGGGGGCGAGGATCACTACGAGCAGTACTTC	CASSKGLGGEDHYEQYF
TRBV29-1	15	NA	NA	TRBJ2-6	TGCAGCGTAGGGTCCGGTGGGGCTGGGGCCAACGTCCTGACTTTC	CSVGSGGAGANVLTF
TRBV7-9	16	NA	NA	TRBJ1-1	TGTGCCAGCCGACCGCCCATCCATCGAGGGAACACTGAAGCTTTCTTT	CASRPPIHRGNTEAFF
TRBV9	15	NA	NA	TRBJ1-6	TGTGCCAGCTCCCTCGGCAGGGCCGATAATTCACCCCTCCACTTT	CASSLGRADNSPLHF
TRBV7-2	13	NA	NA	TRBJ2-5	TGTGCCAGCAGCGTAGGAAGAGTGGAGACCCAGTACTTC	CASSVGRVETQYF
TRBV4-1	17	NA	TRBD1	TRBJ1-2	TGCGCCAGCAGCCATCCCCCGCAGACAGGGCTCGACTATGGCTACACCTTC	CASSHPPQTGLDYGYTF
TRBV7-9	15	few	NA	TRBJ2-2	TGTGCCAGCAGCTTAAATGGGGAGACTACCGGGGAGCTGTTTTTT	CASSLNGETTGELFF
TRBV4-3	16	NA	NA	TRBJ2-1	TGCGCCAGCAGCCGAGGCCTCCAGGGGCTTGGCAATGAGCGGTTCTTC	CASSRGLQGLGNERFF
TRBV28	16	NA	TRBD1	TRBJ1-1	TGTGCCAGCAGGGAGACCGCAGGGGGGATGTGGACTGAAGCTTTCTTT	CASRETAGGMWTEAFF
TRBV7-2	14	NA	TRBD1	TRBJ2-7	TGTGCCAGCAGCTTAGTGGCAGGGGGTGCCGAGCAGTACTTC	CASSLVAGGAEQYF
TRBV28	15	NA	TRBD2	TRBJ2-3	TGTGCCAGCAGTTTATACAGCGGGGATGCAGATACGCAGTATTTT	CASSLYSGDADTQYF
TRBV18	14	NA	NA	TRBJ1-2	TGTGCCAGCTCACCACCCGAGGCTAACTATGGCTACACCTTC	CASSPPEANYGYTF
TRBV6-1	14	NA	NA	TRBJ1-1	TGTGCCAGCAGGTTGGGCAGGGGAGTCACTGAAGCTTTCTTT	CASRLGRGVTEAFF
TRBV5-1	14	many	TRBD2	TRBJ2-3	TGTGCAAGCAGCCCCGGACTAGCCGCAGATACGCAGTATTTT	CASSPGLAADTQYF
TRBV6-5	15	NA	TRBD1	TRBJ2-1	TGTGCCAGCAGTGGACAGGCCGGCCCCTACAATGAGCAGTTCTTC	CASSGQAGPYNEQFF
TRBV7-2	15	NA	NA	TRBJ1-6	TGTGCCAGCAGCCAAAGGGAGGCGAATAATTCACCCCTCCACTTT	CASSQREANNSPLHF
TRBV6-5	17	once	NA	TRBJ2-6	TGTGCCAGCAGTTACTCGAGGCGGAGCTCTGGGGCCAACGTCCTGACTTTC	CASSYSRRSSGANVLTF
TRBV7-2	14	many	TRBD1	TRBJ2-5	TGTGCCAGCAGCGCACAGGGGGCCCAAGAGACCCAGTACTTC	CASSAQGAQETQYF
TRBV27	15	NA	NA	TRBJ1-4	TGTGCCAGCAGGCCGGGGTCGGGCACTAATGAAAAACTGTTTTTT	CASRPGSGTNEKLFF
TRBV4-1	15	few	NA	TRBJ1-2	TGCGCCAGCAGCCAAGATCAAGGGTACTACGGTGGCTACACCTTC	CASSQDQGYYGGYTF
TRBV4-3	17	few	NA	TRBJ1-2	TGCGCCAGCAGCCAAGAGCCGCGTCAGGAAGTATCCTATGGCTACACCTTC	CASSQEPRQEVSYGYTF